A selection of T cell receptor beta chains follows, all from one sample in a study of cytomegalovirus exposure and HLA in healthy donors. Profiled with immunoSEQ multiplex PCR; TCRdb holds only in-frame clones, not every one. The table records 60,000 to 70,000 clones, roughly 80% of them present only once. What was sequenced was PBMCs. The receptors were gathered from a male donor in good health and CMV-seropositive. Both conserved end residues are part of each CDR3. D genes are given only for firm matches.

J | V | D | CDR3
TRBJ2-1 | TRBV10-2 | TRBD2 | CASSGGIAGADREQFF
TRBJ1-2 | TRBV6-6 | TRBD1 | CASSYLDRTTGYTF
TRBJ1-4 | TRBV6-5 | TRBD1 | CASSYRDRGEKLFF
TRBJ2-5 | TRBV5-1 | TRBD1 | CASSLDRGQTQYF
TRBJ1-5 | TRBV7-8 | . | CASSLNRVGPPDQPQHF
TRBJ1-6 | TRBV5-1 | . | CASSLEGPSRNSPLHF
TRBJ2-5 | TRBV4-2 | . | CASSLGLQETQYF
TRBJ1-3 | TRBV6-6 | . | CASRPTGAGNTIYF
TRBJ2-7 | TRBV7-7 | . | CASSFGPSYEQYF
TRBJ2-5 | TRBV7-7 | TRBD1 | CASSPRGQGIETQYF
TRBJ1-5 | TRBV19 | . | CASSIGIGLSNQPQHF
TRBJ2-1 | TRBV15 | TRBD2 | CATSTLAVPYNEQFF